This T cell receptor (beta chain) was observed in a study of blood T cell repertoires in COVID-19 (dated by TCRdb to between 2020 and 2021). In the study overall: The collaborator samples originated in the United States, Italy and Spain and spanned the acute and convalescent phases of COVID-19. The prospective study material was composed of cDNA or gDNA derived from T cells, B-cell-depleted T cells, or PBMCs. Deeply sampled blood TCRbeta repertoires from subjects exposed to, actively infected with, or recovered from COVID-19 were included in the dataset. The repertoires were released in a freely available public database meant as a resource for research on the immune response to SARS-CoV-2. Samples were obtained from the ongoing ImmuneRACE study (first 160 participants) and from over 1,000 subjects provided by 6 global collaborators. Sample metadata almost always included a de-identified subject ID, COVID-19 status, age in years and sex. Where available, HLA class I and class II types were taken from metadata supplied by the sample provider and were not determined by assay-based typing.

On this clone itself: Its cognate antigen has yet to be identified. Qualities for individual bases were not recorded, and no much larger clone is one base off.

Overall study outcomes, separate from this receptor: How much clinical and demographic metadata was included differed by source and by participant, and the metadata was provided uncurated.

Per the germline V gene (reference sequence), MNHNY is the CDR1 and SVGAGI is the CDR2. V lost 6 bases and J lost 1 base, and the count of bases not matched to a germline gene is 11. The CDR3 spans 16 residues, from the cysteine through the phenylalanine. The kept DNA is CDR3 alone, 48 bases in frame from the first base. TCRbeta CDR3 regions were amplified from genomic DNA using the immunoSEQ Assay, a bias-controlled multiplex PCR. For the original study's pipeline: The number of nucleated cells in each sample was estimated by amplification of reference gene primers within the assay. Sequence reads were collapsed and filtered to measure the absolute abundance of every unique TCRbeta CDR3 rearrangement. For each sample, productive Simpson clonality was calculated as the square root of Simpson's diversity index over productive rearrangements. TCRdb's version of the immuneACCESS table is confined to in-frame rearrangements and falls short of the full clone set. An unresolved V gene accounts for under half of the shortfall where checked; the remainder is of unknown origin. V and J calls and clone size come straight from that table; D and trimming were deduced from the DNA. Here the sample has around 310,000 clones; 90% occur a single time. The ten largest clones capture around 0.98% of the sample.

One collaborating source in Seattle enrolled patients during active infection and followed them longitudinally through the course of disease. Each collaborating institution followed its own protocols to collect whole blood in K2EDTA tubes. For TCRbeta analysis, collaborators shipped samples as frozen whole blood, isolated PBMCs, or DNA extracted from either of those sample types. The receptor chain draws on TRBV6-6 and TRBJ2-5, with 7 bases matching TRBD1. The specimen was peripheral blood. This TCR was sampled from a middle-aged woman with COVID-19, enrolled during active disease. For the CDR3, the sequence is CASSLGTTGVQETQYF. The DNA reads TGTGCCAGCAGCCTAGGAACTACAGGGGTCCAAGAGACCCAGTACTTC.